The 9 T cell receptor beta chains reported below all come from one sample, sequenced in a study of blood T cell repertoires in COVID-19. Clones were sequenced by immunoSEQ multiplex PCR, and TCRdb holds only the in-frame ones, with some missing. Among approximately 75,000 clones, 80% to 95% were seen once, and the ten largest hold about 7.1%. Specimen: peripheral blood. The receptors were gathered from a human donor in a cohort sampled during active COVID-19.

The gene calls are TRBV9 and TRBJ2-5, with D possibly matching TRBD1 (8 bases). V was shortened by 6 bases and J by 2 bases, with 14 bases between the two germline ends. Germline V gene sequence: CDR1 SGDLS, CDR2 YYNGEE. This CDR3 has 14 amino acids. For the CDR3, the DNA is TGTGCCAGCACCAGGGGGCGGGGGCAAGAGACCCAGTACTTC. It encodes CASTRGRGQETQYF.

J is TRBJ1-2 and V is TRBV5-1; D is possibly TRBD1 (6 bases). This CDR3 spans 13 amino acids. Trimming removed 3 bases at V and 8 bases at J, with 14 bases between. Germline lookup yields CDR1 SGHRS and CDR2 YFSETQ. DNA of the CDR3: TGCGCCAGCAGCTCGGTGGGGGCGCAAGGCTACACCTTC. It specifies CASSSVGAQGYTF. The full variable domain, completed using reference TRBV5-1 and TRBJ1-2, is KAGVTQTPRYLIKTRGQQVTLSCSPISGHRSVSWYQQTPGQGLQFLFEYFSETQRNKGNFPGRFSGRQFSNSRSEMNVSTLELGDSALYLCASSSVGAQGYTFGSGTRLTVV.

The chain is built from TRBV24-1 and TRBJ1-5; a possible D gene is TRBD1 (6 bases). Germline V gene lookup returns CDR1 KGHDR and CDR2 SFDVKD. The CDR3 covers 15 residues. Trimming left V 7 bases short and J 3 bases short, with 15 bases between. In DNA, the CDR3 is TGTGCCACCAGCGGGGGGCGGGGGGACAATCAGCCCCAGCATTTT. It specifies CATSGGRGDNQPQHF.

V is TRBV6-5 and J is TRBJ1-5, with no clear D. Germline lookup yields CDR1 MNHEY and CDR2 SVGAGI. The CDR3 runs 13 residues. Trimming removed 7 bases at V and 3 bases at J, with 10 bases between. The CDR3 coding sequence is TGTGCCAGCAAGGTTACAGTCAATCAGCCCCAGCATTTT. The encoded protein is CASKVTVNQPQHF.

The gene calls are TRBV25-1 and TRBJ2-1; 12 nucleotides align to TRBD1. There are 13 residues in the CDR3. From germline, CDR1 is MGHDK and CDR2 SYGVNS. J was trimmed by 10 bases and V by 7 bases; bases with no gene match: 5. CDR3 DNA: TGTGCCAGCATGGGACAGGGGGCGCGAGAGCAGTTCTTC. The encoded protein is CASMGQGAREQFF.

This chain uses TRBV7-9 with TRBJ1-5, with TRBD1 matching 7 bases. Trimming at V came to 3 bases and at J to 4 bases, leaving 6 bases not matched to a gene. The CDR3 has 15 amino acids. Germline CDR1 SEHNR, CDR2 FQNEAQ (reference sequence). The CDR3 loop reads CASSLAGTENQPQHF. The CDR3 DNA is TGTGCCAGCAGCTTGGCCGGGACAGAGAATCAGCCCCAGCATTTT.

CDR3 in DNA: TGTGCCAGCAGCCCTGACAGGGATCTCTGGGGCTACACCTTC. It yields the protein CASSPDRDLWGYTF. The V and J genes are TRBV7-8 and TRBJ1-2; TRBD1 aligns across 7 bases. The J segment lost 8 bases and the V segment lost 5 bases, leaving 11 bases of the junction unmatched. CDR3 length equals 14 residues. Germline assignment: CDR1 SGHVS and CDR2 FQNEAQ.

The chain has TRBV24-1 and TRBJ1-6; no reliable D call. With 6 bases removed from V and 5 bases from J, the gap between germline ends came to 10 bases. The CDR3 covers 14 residues. Per the germline V gene, CDR1 is KGHDR and CDR2 is SFDVKD. The CDR3 nucleotides read TGTGCCACCAGTCCTGGAGGCGATAATTCACCCCTCCACTTT. Translating it yields CATSPGGDNSPLHF.

This chain joins TRBV19 and TRBJ2-1, with D maybe TRBD2 (6 bases). The ends were cut back, 5 bases at V and 5 bases at J, with 10 bases in the middle. The CDR3 is 13 amino acids. CDR1 and CDR2 (germline): LNHDA, SQIVND (reference sequence). CDR3 amino acids: CASSLGSNNEQFF. The CDR3 DNA follows: TGTGCCAGTAGTCTCGGGAGTAACAATGAGCAGTTCTTC.